This TCR beta chain was recovered during a study of blood T cells in healthy people across ages. It was with a sample-barcoded 5' primer and a J-beta primer mix that a second PCR of about 7 to 12 cycles was run. TCRdb ran MiXCR on the 5' RACE reads and lists one entry per CDR3 protein. The sample lists roughly 830,000 distinct CDR3 sequences, approximately 59% seen once, with roughly a quarter in the top ten. V lost 1 base and J 3 bases, leaving 9 bases between the germline ends. Germline lookup yields CDR1 SGHDN and CDR2 FVKESK. The CDR3 sequence is 14 residues long. This chain uses TRBV14 with TRBJ1-2; D remains unclear. The receptor's source is a man under 40 in good health. Sample: blood. Here the CDR3 reads CASSQGSLDYGYTF. CDR3 bases: TGTGCCAGCAGCCAAGGTTCCTTGGACTATGGCTACACCTTC.